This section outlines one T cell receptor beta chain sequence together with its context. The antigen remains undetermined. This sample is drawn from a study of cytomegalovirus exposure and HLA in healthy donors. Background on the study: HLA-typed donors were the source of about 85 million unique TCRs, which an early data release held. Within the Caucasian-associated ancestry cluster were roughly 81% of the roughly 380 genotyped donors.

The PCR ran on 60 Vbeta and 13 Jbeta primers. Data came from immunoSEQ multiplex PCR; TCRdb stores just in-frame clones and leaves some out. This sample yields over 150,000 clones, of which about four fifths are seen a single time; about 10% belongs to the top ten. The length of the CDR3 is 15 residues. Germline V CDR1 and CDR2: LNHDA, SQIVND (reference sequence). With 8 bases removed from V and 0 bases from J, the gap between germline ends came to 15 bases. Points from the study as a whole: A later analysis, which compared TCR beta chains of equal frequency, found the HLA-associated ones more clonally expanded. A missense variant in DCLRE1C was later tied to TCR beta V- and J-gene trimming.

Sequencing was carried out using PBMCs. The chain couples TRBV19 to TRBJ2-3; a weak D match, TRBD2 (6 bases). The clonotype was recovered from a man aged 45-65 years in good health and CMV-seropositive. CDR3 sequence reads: CASSSGVTSTDTQYF. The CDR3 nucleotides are TGTGCCAGTTCCTCGGGGGTAACTAGCACAGATACGCAGTATTTT.